This T cell receptor (beta chain) was identified during a study of regulatory T cells in long-lasting Graves disease. Time point denoted: newly diagnosed GD, antithyroid drugs for less than 3 months. Making the TCR library involved RNA that had been extracted from PBMCs. The table lists this clonotype with many counts. The antigen is undetermined. The germline V gene encodes CDR1 MDHEN and CDR2 SYDVKM. Germline trimming cut 4 bases from V and 4 bases from J; bases unmatched to any gene: 8. This CDR3 has 16 amino acids. Arm-PCR with iRepertoire HTBI primers amplified the CDR3 regions for these TCR beta libraries. TCRdb independently ran MiXCR on the multiplex PCR reads; one entry per CDR3 protein. Here the sample spans fewer than 350,000 distinct CDR3 sequences, about a sixth being singletons. Study results and caveats: Favored usage of TRBV28, TRBJ1-2 and TRBJ2-5 was recorded in persistent disease.

This chain connects TRBV28 to TRBJ2-2; 8 nucleotides agree with TRBD2. The TCR was taken from a female donor with Graves disease. Sample: peripheral blood mononuclear cells (PBMCs), taken at new diagnosis, from a patient treated with antithyroid drugs. The CDR3 DNA reads as TGTGCCAGCAGTTCTCCGGGACTAGTTCCCACCGGGGAGCTGTTTTTT. Translating it yields CASSSPGLVPTGELFF.